Listed below are T cell receptor beta chains from one sample, sequenced in a study of T cell responses to AZD1222 COVID-19 vaccine. Libraries were prepared by immunoSEQ multiplex PCR; TCRdb keeps only in-frame clonotypes and omits some of them. The data show roughly 150,000 clones, roughly 90% seen once. The sample in question was peripheral blood, obtained 28 days after the second AZD1222 dose. These receptors were taken from an adult who received the AZD1222 COVID-19 vaccine. The CDR3 runs from the conserved cysteine through the conserved F or W. Fields, in order: V gene, J gene, CDR3 protein.

>TRBV15|TRBJ1-1
CATSRLGTAFF
>TRBV27|TRBJ1-1
CASSFRTGHNEAFF
>TRBV6-5|TRBJ1-2
CASSYGGGEGYTF
>TRBV2|TRBJ2-2
CASSGQGTNTGELFF
>TRBV30|TRBJ2-2
CACGTGIGGELFF
>TRBV6-2/TRBV6-3|TRBJ2-3
CASSKTSRFTDTQYF
>TRBV28|TRBJ2-7
CASSSPSGPVYEQYF
>TRBV6-6|TRBJ1-5
CASRTGENQPQHF
>TRBV28|TRBJ1-2
CASRYDRAQYLSYGYTF
>TRBV7-2|TRBJ2-7
CASSLESGRGREQYF
>TRBV6-1|TRBJ1-5
CASSETSGGQPQHF
>TRBV19|TRBJ1-1
CASSIDGWNTEAFF
>TRBV5-6|TRBJ2-3
CASTRLAKGSTDTQYF
>TRBV5-1|TRBJ1-5
CASSFQGGQPQHF
>TRBV10-3|TRBJ2-1
CAISGYGTRNEQFF
>TRBV15|TRBJ1-2
CATSFTEANYGYTF
>TRBV19|TRBJ1-1
CASSIFILDTRGSEAFF